These 10 T cell receptor beta chains were all obtained from the same sample, sequenced in a study of blood T cell repertoires in COVID-19. The protocol was immunoSEQ multiplex PCR, while the TCRdb copy is restricted to in-frame clones and leaves out a portion. The sample yields some 230,000 clones, roughly nine tenths seen once. Input material: PBMCs or T cells enriched from blood (not recorded which). All receptors come from a woman aged 18-29 years in a cohort exposed to, infected with or recovered from COVID-19 (not recorded which).

The chain links TRBV28 to TRBJ2-7; D unresolved. The germline V and J ends were trimmed by 4 bases and 3 bases, with 4 bases remaining between them. The CDR3 runs 11 residues. From germline, CDR1 is MDHEN and CDR2 SYDVKM. The CDR3 loop reads CASSSFYEQYF. CDR3 sequence (DNA): TGTGCCAGCAGTTCCTTCTACGAGCAGTACTTC.

This clone showed up just once. This rearrangement joins TRBV4-1 to TRBJ1-1, with 7 positions matching TRBD1. After removal of 4 bases from V and 0 bases from J, the junction contained 14 bases not matched to a gene. In germline, CDR1 is MGHRA, CDR2 YSYEKL. CDR3 size: 18 residues. DNA of the CDR3: TGCGCCAGCAGCCCAGACCTAGCACAGGGGCGACTGAACACTGAAGCTTTCTTT. Protein product: CASSPDLAQGRLNTEAFF.

This chain connects TRBV19 to TRBJ1-5, with 7 bases identical to TRBD1. The V gene end was trimmed by 6 bases and the J gene end by 0 bases; junction bases not matched to a gene: 11. Germline assignment: CDR1 LNHDA and CDR2 SQIVND (reference sequence). The CDR3 length is 17 residues. CDR3 DNA: TGTGCCAGTAGACTAATAGGGGGCCTTTATAGCAATCAGCCCCAGCATTTT. This encodes CASRLIGGLYSNQPQHF.

The gene calls are TRBV28 and TRBJ1-2; TRBD1 is a possible D gene (5 bases). The germline CDR1 and CDR2 sequences are MDHEN and SYDVKM. The germline V and J ends were trimmed by 3 bases and 0 bases, with 11 bases remaining between them. The CDR3 has 15 amino acids. In DNA form, the CDR3 reads TGTGCCAGCAGTTTGGGCGGGGGAGCTAACTATGGCTACACCTTC. Amino acid sequence: CASSLGGGANYGYTF.

This chain joins TRBV28 and TRBJ2-7; tentative D call: TRBD1 (5 bases). This CDR3 has 16 residues. Deletions cut 6 bases from V and 7 bases from J, with 25 bases between. Per the germline V gene, CDR1 is MDHEN and CDR2 is SYDVKM. Written as DNA, the CDR3 is TGTGCCAGCAGCCCCTCGGACAAGCCTACCTTCTGGGAGCAGTACTTC. It specifies CASSPSDKPTFWEQYF.

The count of this clone is one. The chain uses TRBV6-8 and TRBJ2-7; 11 nucleotides line up with TRBD2. The trim removed 5 bases at V and 3 bases at J, leaving 6 bases unmatched. This CDR3 comprises 15 residues. Germline V gene sequence: CDR1 MNHGY, CDR2 SAAAGT. The CDR3 loop is CASSRVAGGGYEQYF. The CDR3 DNA sequence: TGTGCCAGCAGTCGGGTAGCGGGGGGGGGCTACGAGCAGTACTTC.

The chain is built from TRBV5-1 and TRBJ1-1; TRBD1 agrees at 10 bases. The CDR3 contains 17 residues. Germline CDR1 is SGHRS and CDR2 is YFSETQ. V trimming: 1 base; J trimming: 0 bases; junction bases outside the gene matches: 6. CDR3 region: CASSLTRTGGVNTEAFF. The CDR3 DNA sequence: TGCGCCAGCAGCTTGACCAGGACAGGGGGGGTGAACACTGAAGCTTTCTTT.

The rearrangement links TRBV24-1 to TRBJ2-5; D is perhaps TRBD2 (5 bases). The CDR3 covers 14 residues. Germline lookup yields CDR1 KGHDR and CDR2 SFDVKD. The V gene lost 0 bases and the J gene lost 1 base, with 5 bases spanning the gap. The CDR3 is CATSDLTSQETQYF. The CDR3 nucleotides are TGTGCCACCAGTGATTTGACTAGCCAAGAGACCCAGTACTTC.

The chain links TRBV4-1 to TRBJ2-2; 7 bases match TRBD1. Germline CDR1 MGHRA, CDR2 YSYEKL. With V trimmed by 3 bases and J by 3 bases, 7 bases remained unmatched. The CDR3 is 16 residues long. This CDR3 is CASSHPGQGDTGELFF. The CDR3 DNA sequence: TGCGCCAGCAGCCACCCCGGTCAGGGGGACACCGGGGAGCTGTTTTTT.

This sequence joins TRBV29-1 and TRBJ1-3, with TRBD1 identical over 9 bases. Trimming at V came to 0 bases and at J to 4 bases, leaving 10 bases not matched to a gene. CDR1 and CDR2 from the germline V gene are SQVTM and ANQGSEA. The CDR3 spans 17 residues. The DNA of the CDR3 is TGCAGCGTTGAAGATCTTGGGACAGGGTCGGGCGGAAACACCATATATTTT. It specifies CSVEDLGTGSGGNTIYF.